This entry describes one T cell receptor beta chain. The CDR3 runs to 14 residues. V was pared by 4 bases and J by 7 bases, with 16 bases between. Germline CDR1 SGHTA, CDR2 FQGNSA. The authors ran a second PCR of roughly 6 to 12 cycles using a sample-barcoded 5' primer and a J-beta primer mix. Each CDR3 protein gets one entry after TCRdb re-called the 5' RACE reads with MiXCR. The table lists 790,000 or so distinct CDR3 sequences, about 42% of them singletons, with 15% to 20% in the top ten. These data are taken from a study of blood T cells in healthy people across ages. The sample comprised blood. This sequence joins TRBV7-2 and TRBJ1-2, with no clear D. The receptor was isolated from an elderly man in good health. CDR3 in amino acids: CASSSPGPRGGYTF. CDR3 DNA: TGTGCCAGCAGCTCTCCGGGCCCACGGGGTGGCTACACCTTC. Variable domain in full (rest from reference TRBV7-2 and TRBJ1-2): GAGVSQSPSNKVTEKGKDVELRCDPISGHTALYWYRQSLGQGLEFLIYFQGNSAPDKSGLPSDRFSAERTGGSVSTLTIQRTQQEDSAVYLCASSSPGPRGGYTFGSGTRLTVV.